This is a list of T cell receptor beta chains from one sample in a study of blood T cells in healthy people across ages. TCRdb recomputed calls from the 5' RACE reads with MiXCR, one row per CDR3 protein. Here the sample spans about 1 million distinct CDR3 sequences, less than 25% being singletons. The data were also submitted as part of a second study, on T cells of mothers and their children.

Sequenced sample: blood. The receptors were sampled from a girl aged 2 to 10 in good health. CDR3s include the opening cysteine and the closing phenylalanine or tryptophan. The D gene is left open where the match is weak. For some rows the clone size is stated as once, few or many, or as a class when expanded; others skip it.

>TRBJ1-2|few|TRBV7-9|15|NA
TGTGCCAGCAGCCTACTTAGGACGGTAAACTATGGCTACACCTTC
CASSLLRTVNYGYTF
>TRBJ2-7|few|TRBV9|16|TRBD1
TGTGCCAGCAGCCCGGATTACAGGGGAAGTTTCTACGAGCAGTACTTC
CASSPDYRGSFYEQYF
>TRBJ1-5|few|TRBV2|17|NA
TGTGCCAGCAGTGAAGCGATTGGGGGAGGAAGCAATCAGCCCCAGCATTTT
CASSEAIGGGSNQPQHF
>TRBJ2-5|few|TRBV24-1|14|NA
TGTGCCACCGCGAAGAGTGCAAGCCAAGAGACCCAGTACTTC
CATAKSASQETQYF
>TRBJ1-1|few|TRBV9|18|NA
TGTGCCAGCAGCGTAGCCCAACGGGACATCCACATGAACACTGAAGCTTTCTTT
CASSVAQRDIHMNTEAFF
>TRBJ2-5|NA|TRBV7-6|16|TRBD2
TGTGCCAGCAGCCCCCAGACGGTAGCGGGGGGAGAGACCCAGTACTTC
CASSPQTVAGGETQYF
>TRBJ1-3|NA|TRBV12-3/TRBV12-4|16|NA
TGTGCCAGCAGTTTAGCCCTAGTGAGCTCTGGAAACACCATATATTTT
CASSLALVSSGNTIYF
>TRBJ1-1|NA|TRBV5-1|14|NA
TGCGCCAGCAGCTTCATCCGGGGGATCACTGAAGCTTTCTTT
CASSFIRGITEAFF
>TRBJ1-1|NA|TRBV5-1|12|TRBD1
TGCGCCAGCAGCACACTACAGGGGACGGCTTTCTTT
CASSTLQGTAFF
>TRBJ2-5|few|TRBV7-3|15|TRBD2
TGTGCCAGCAGCCCAACCCCGGGACTAGCGGGGGGAGAGTTCTTC
CASSPTPGLAGGEFF
>TRBJ1-5|few|TRBV28|16|NA
TGTGCCAGCAGTTCTAGGACGTTCCGAGGTGTACAGCCCCAGCATTTT
CASSSRTFRGVQPQHF
>TRBJ2-5|NA|TRBV5-1|15|NA
TGCGCCAGCAGCAGATTGTTAGACGGTCAAGAGACCCAGTACTTC
CASSRLLDGQETQYF
>TRBJ1-2|NA|TRBV12-5|17|TRBD1
TGTGCTAGTGGTTTGTCCGGACAGGAAGTCTTTAACTATGGCTACACCTTC
CASGLSGQEVFNYGYTF
>TRBJ2-3|few|TRBV5-6|17|NA
TGTGCCAGCAGCTCCATCCGGGACCCCGGGGGCACAGATACGCAGTATTTT
CASSSIRDPGGTDTQYF
>TRBJ2-1|NA|TRBV21-1|15|NA
TGTGCCAGCAGCCGCGACAGGGTTAAGTACAATGAGCAGTTCTTC
CASSRDRVKYNEQFF
>TRBJ2-2|few|TRBV6-6|13|NA
TGTGCCAGCAGACTAGGGGATACCGGGGAGCTGTTTTTT
CASRLGDTGELFF
>TRBJ2-7|NA|TRBV5-6|12|TRBD1
TGTGCCAGCCCCCTAGGGACAGGGATGCAGTACTTC
CASPLGTGMQYF
>TRBJ1-4|few|TRBV6-6|13|TRBD1
TGTGCCAGCTCGACAGGGGGGGATGAAAAACTGTTTTTT
CASSTGGDEKLFF
>TRBJ2-7|many|TRBV6-6|13|NA
TGTGCCAGCAGTTTTTCGCGTGACAGGGAGCAGTACTTC
CASSFSRDREQYF
>TRBJ2-3|once|TRBV13|17|TRBD2
TGTGCCAGCAGCCCCGGACTAGCGGGGGGGCAGGCAGATACGCAGTATTTT
CASSPGLAGGQADTQYF
>TRBJ1-3|NA|TRBV19|13|NA
TGTGCCAGTAATGAACATTCTGGAAACACCATATATTTT
CASNEHSGNTIYF
>TRBJ2-2|NA|TRBV5-1|14|NA
TGCGCCAGCAACCCCTCCAGGGGCACCGGGGAGCTGTTTTTT
CASNPSRGTGELFF
>TRBJ1-3|NA|TRBV12-3/TRBV12-4|13|NA
TGTGCCACCCTGTCGGGGCTTTCCCTACTGCGATATTTT
CATLSGLSLLRYF
>TRBJ1-2|NA|TRBV28|14|NA
TGTGCCAGCAGTACAGCCGCGGCTAACTATGGCTACACCTTC
CASSTAAANYGYTF
>TRBJ1-4|NA|TRBV4-2|17|NA
TGTGCCAGCAGCCAAGAACGAGATACTGCAACTAATGAAAAACTGTTTTTT
CASSQERDTATNEKLFF
>TRBJ2-7|few|TRBV6-2/TRBV6-3|12|NA
TGTGCCAGCGCCCAGACCGACTACGAGCAGTACTTC
CASAQTDYEQYF
>TRBJ2-3|NA|TRBV28|12|NA
TGTGCCAGCTACAGCGGCACAGATACGCAGTATTTT
CASYSGTDTQYF
>TRBJ2-5|many|TRBV5-1|16|TRBD2
TGCGCCAGCAGCTTGGAGGGTAGCGGGGGACTAGAGACCCAGTACTTC
CASSLEGSGGLETQYF
>TRBJ2-7|NA|TRBV20-1|13|NA
TGCAGTGCTCTATTCCAGAGCGGCGACGAGCAGTACTTC
CSALFQSGDEQYF
>TRBJ1-1|few|TRBV29-1|14|TRBD1
TGCAGCGGGACCGGGACAGGGGGTGACCCTGAAGCTTTCTTT
CSGTGTGGDPEAFF
>TRBJ2-1|few|TRBV7-9|17|NA
TGTGCCAGCAGCATCGGTGGGAGCCGGAGCTCCTACAATGAGCAGTTCTTC
CASSIGGSRSSYNEQFF
>TRBJ2-5|few|TRBV4-3|18|NA
TGCGCCAGCAGCCAAGAGTGGGCCTCACACGCAAGGGGAGAGACCCAGTACTTC
CASSQEWASHARGETQYF
>TRBJ1-1|few|TRBV2|13|NA
TGTGCCAGCAGTACCGGACGGGGCACTGAAGCTTTCTTT
CASSTGRGTEAFF
>TRBJ2-7|NA|TRBV6-2/TRBV6-3|14|TRBD1
TGTGCCAGCAGTTACTCGGACAGGGGTATCGAGCAGTACTTC
CASSYSDRGIEQYF
>TRBJ2-1|NA|TRBV7-2|14|NA
TGTGCCAGCAGCCTAATGGGGGTCAACAATGAGCAGTTCTTC
CASSLMGVNNEQFF
>TRBJ2-1|NA|TRBV28|13|NA
TGTGCCAGCAGGACGTCCGGGACCCATCTACCGTTCTTC
CASRTSGTHLPFF
>TRBJ2-1|NA|TRBV4-3|15|NA
TGCGCCAGCAGCCAAAGCTGGGGGGCAGGGAATGAGCAGTTCTTC
CASSQSWGAGNEQFF
>TRBJ2-7|few|TRBV3-1|16|TRBD2
TGTGCCAGCAGCCCGGGACTAGCAGCCCTAGGCTACGAGCAGTACTTC
CASSPGLAALGYEQYF
>TRBJ1-3|NA|TRBV25-1|17|NA
TGTGCCAGCACCCCGACGCCCCAGGGAGGAGATGGAAACACCATATATTTT
CASTPTPQGGDGNTIYF
>TRBJ2-7|few|TRBV7-2|14|NA
TGTGCCAGCAGCTCCCGGGACAAGGAGTACGAGCAGTACTTC
CASSSRDKEYEQYF
>TRBJ2-5|many|TRBV7-9|11|NA
TGTGCCAGCTCTCCGACAGAGACCCAGTACTTC
CASSPTETQYF
>TRBJ2-3|NA|TRBV29-1|13|NA
TGCAGCGTCGTTCGGCTAGCAGCAGATACGCAGTATTTT
CSVVRLAADTQYF
>TRBJ1-4|few|TRBV4-1|16|TRBD1
TGCGCCAGCAGAGGGACTCCGGGACAGAATAATGAAAAACTGTTTTTT
CASRGTPGQNNEKLFF
>TRBJ1-3|NA|TRBV20-1|17|NA
TGCAGTGCAGCAGATATGAAGGGGGGCCGCTCTGGAAACACCATATATTTT
CSAADMKGGRSGNTIYF
>TRBJ2-1|many|TRBV7-2|17|NA
TGTGCCAGCAGCTTACTAGCCCGAGGCGGTCTGGGCAATGAGCAGTTCTTC
CASSLLARGGLGNEQFF
>TRBJ2-7|NA|TRBV11-2|15|TRBD1
TGTGCCAGCAGCTCAGAACCGGGACAGGGCTACGAGCAGTACTTC
CASSSEPGQGYEQYF
>TRBJ2-5|few|TRBV25-1|13|NA
TGTGCCAGCAAACTAACACCTGCAGGGACCCAGTACTTC
CASKLTPAGTQYF
>TRBJ2-7|once|TRBV28|11|NA
TGTGCCAGCAGGGCCCTAGTCGGACTGTACTTC
CASRALVGLYF